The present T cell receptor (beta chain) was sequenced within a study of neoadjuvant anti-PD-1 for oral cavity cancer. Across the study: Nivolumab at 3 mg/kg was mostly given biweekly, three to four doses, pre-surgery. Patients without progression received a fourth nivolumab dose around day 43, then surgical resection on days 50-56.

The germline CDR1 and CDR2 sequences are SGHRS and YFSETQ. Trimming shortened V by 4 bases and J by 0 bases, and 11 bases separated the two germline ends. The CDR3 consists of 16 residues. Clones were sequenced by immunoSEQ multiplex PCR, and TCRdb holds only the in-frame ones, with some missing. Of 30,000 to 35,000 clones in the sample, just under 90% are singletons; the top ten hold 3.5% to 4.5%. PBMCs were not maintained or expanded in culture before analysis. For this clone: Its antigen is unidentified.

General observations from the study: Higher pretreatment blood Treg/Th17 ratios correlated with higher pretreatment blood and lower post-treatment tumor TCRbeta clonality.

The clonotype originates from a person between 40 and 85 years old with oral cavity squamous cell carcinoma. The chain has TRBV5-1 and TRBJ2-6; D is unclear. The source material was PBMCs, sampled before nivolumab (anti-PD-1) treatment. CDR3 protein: CASSGEVSSGANVLTF. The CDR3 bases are TGCGCCAGCAGCGGTGAGGTGAGCTCTGGGGCCAACGTCCTGACTTTC.